A selection of T cell receptor beta chains follows, all from one sample in a study of T cell responses to AZD1222 COVID-19 vaccine. Some clones are missing from TCRdb's copy, which holds only in-frame ones; the method was immunoSEQ multiplex PCR. The sample lists 100,000 to 150,000 clones, approximately 94% occurring once. The material sequenced was peripheral blood, taken on day 0 of AZD1222 vaccination. The receptors shown here come from an adult in good health. The CDR3 runs from the conserved cysteine through the conserved F or W. The D gene is left open where the match is weak. Clone size is shown for a subset of rows, as once, few, many or a class of expanded clone.

V gene: TRBV7-9; clone size: .; D gene: .; CDR3 length: 15; J gene: TRBJ1-1; CDR3 DNA: TGTGCCAGCAGCTTTTACGACGCCTCCTCCACTGAAGCTTTCTTT; CDR3 protein: CASSFYDASSTEAFF
V gene: TRBV5-1; clone size: .; D gene: .; CDR3 length: 15; J gene: TRBJ2-1; CDR3 DNA: TGCGCCAGCAGGCTAGCAGGCTCGCCCTACAATGAGCAGTTCTTC; CDR3 protein: CASRLAGSPYNEQFF
V gene: TRBV18; clone size: .; D gene: TRBD1; CDR3 length: 16; J gene: TRBJ2-3; CDR3 DNA: TGTGCCAGCTCATCCGACAGGGCGGCTAGCACAGATACGCAGTATTTT; CDR3 protein: CASSSDRAASTDTQYF
V gene: TRBV6-5; clone size: .; D gene: .; CDR3 length: 15; J gene: TRBJ2-1; CDR3 DNA: TGTGCCAGCAGTTACTCGGGATGGGGCAACAATGAGCAGTTCTTC; CDR3 protein: CASSYSGWGNNEQFF
V gene: TRBV5-1; clone size: .; D gene: .; CDR3 length: 15; J gene: TRBJ2-3; CDR3 DNA: TGCGCCAGCAGCTTCAGCGGACCAAGCACAGATACGCAGTATTTT; CDR3 protein: CASSFSGPSTDTQYF
V gene: TRBV15; clone size: .; D gene: TRBD1; CDR3 length: 15; J gene: TRBJ2-1; CDR3 DNA: TGTGCCACCAGCAGAGAGGGGACAGGGGTCAATGAGCAGTTCTTC; CDR3 protein: CATSREGTGVNEQFF
V gene: TRBV9; clone size: .; D gene: TRBD2; CDR3 length: 16; J gene: TRBJ2-1; CDR3 DNA: TGTGCCAGCAGCGTAGGAACTAGCGGGAGGGCCGATGAGCAGTTCTTC; CDR3 protein: CASSVGTSGRADEQFF
V gene: TRBV12-3/TRBV12-4; clone size: .; D gene: .; CDR3 length: 11; J gene: TRBJ1-1; CDR3 DNA: TGTGCCAGCAGTTTAGCAGGGAACGGTTTCTTT; CDR3 protein: CASSLAGNGFF
V gene: TRBV15; clone size: .; D gene: .; CDR3 length: 13; J gene: TRBJ2-7; CDR3 DNA: TGTGCCACCAGCGTACAACAGGGCTACGAGCAGTACTTC; CDR3 protein: CATSVQQGYEQYF
V gene: TRBV2; clone size: .; D gene: .; CDR3 length: 14; J gene: TRBJ1-4; CDR3 DNA: TGTGCCAGCAGTAACAGAGCAATTAATGAAAAACTGTTTTTT; CDR3 protein: CASSNRAINEKLFF
V gene: TRBV7-9; clone size: .; D gene: .; CDR3 length: 11; J gene: TRBJ2-1; CDR3 DNA: TGTGCCAGCTCCTCGGGCAATGAGCAGTTCTTC; CDR3 protein: CASSSGNEQFF
V gene: TRBV3-1/TRBV3-2; clone size: once; D gene: TRBD2; CDR3 length: 14; J gene: TRBJ2-7; CDR3 DNA: TGTGCCAGCAGCCTCGGGAGGGGGGGCCACGAGCAGTACTTC; CDR3 protein: CASSLGRGGHEQYF
V gene: TRBV4-3; clone size: .; D gene: .; CDR3 length: 15; J gene: TRBJ2-2; CDR3 DNA: TGCGCCAGCAGCCAGGACCTCGCGGTGACCGGGGAGCTGTTTTTT; CDR3 protein: CASSQDLAVTGELFF
V gene: TRBV19; clone size: once; D gene: .; CDR3 length: 15; J gene: TRBJ2-2; CDR3 DNA: TGTGCCAGTAGTATAGGTCCCAAATACACCGGGGAGCTGTTTTTT; CDR3 protein: CASSIGPKYTGELFF
V gene: TRBV5-1; clone size: .; D gene: .; CDR3 length: 16; J gene: TRBJ1-2; CDR3 DNA: TGCGCCAGCAGCTTGGAGGCGACACACAACCCCTATGGCTACACCTTC; CDR3 protein: CASSLEATHNPYGYTF
V gene: TRBV5-8; clone size: once; D gene: .; CDR3 length: 13; J gene: TRBJ1-5; CDR3 DNA: TGTGCCAGCAGCCGCCTTGGCAATCAGCCCCAGCATTTT; CDR3 protein: CASSRLGNQPQHF
V gene: TRBV19; clone size: .; D gene: .; CDR3 length: 13; J gene: TRBJ1-5; CDR3 DNA: TGTGCCAGTAGTCCGGGTGGAGATCAGCCCCAGCATTTT; CDR3 protein: CASSPGGDQPQHF
V gene: TRBV7-2; clone size: .; D gene: TRBD1; CDR3 length: 14; J gene: TRBJ2-7; CDR3 DNA: TGTGCCAGCAGCTTTGACAGGGGACTCTACGAGCAGTACTTC; CDR3 protein: CASSFDRGLYEQYF
V gene: TRBV28; clone size: .; D gene: TRBD2; CDR3 length: 15; J gene: TRBJ2-7; CDR3 DNA: TGTGCCAGCAGTGTAGGGACTAGCGGGAGGTACGAGCAGTACTTC; CDR3 protein: CASSVGTSGRYEQYF
V gene: TRBV12-5; clone size: .; D gene: TRBD2; CDR3 length: 20; J gene: TRBJ2-1; CDR3 DNA: TGTGCTAGTGGTTTTATTGGGGTATACGGGACTAGCGCGATTAACAATGAGCAGTTCTTC; CDR3 protein: CASGFIGVYGTSAINNEQFF
V gene: TRBV2; clone size: .; D gene: .; CDR3 length: 14; J gene: TRBJ2-3; CDR3 DNA: TGTGCCAGCAGTGCGCAGGGGAGCACAGATACGCAGTATTTT; CDR3 protein: CASSAQGSTDTQYF
V gene: TRBV11-2; clone size: .; D gene: .; CDR3 length: 16; J gene: TRBJ2-7; CDR3 DNA: TGTGCCAGCAGCCCCTCCGGGACCCGAATTTCCTACGAGCAGTACTTC; CDR3 protein: CASSPSGTRISYEQYF
V gene: TRBV2; clone size: .; D gene: TRBD2; CDR3 length: 15; J gene: TRBJ2-3; CDR3 DNA: TGTGCCAGCATTCCCCGACTAGCGGTCAGGGGTACGCAGTATTTT; CDR3 protein: CASIPRLAVRGTQYF
V gene: TRBV30; clone size: .; D gene: .; CDR3 length: 13; J gene: TRBJ1-5; CDR3 DNA: TGTGCCTGGCAACAGTATAGCAATCAGCCCCAGCATTTT; CDR3 protein: CAWQQYSNQPQHF
V gene: TRBV13; clone size: .; D gene: TRBD2; CDR3 length: 16; J gene: TRBJ2-7; CDR3 DNA: TGTGCCAGCAGTTGGGTTTTAGCGGGAGGTATGTACGAGCAGTACTTC; CDR3 protein: CASSWVLAGGMYEQYF
V gene: TRBV19; clone size: .; D gene: .; CDR3 length: 13; J gene: TRBJ1-2; CDR3 DNA: TGTGCCAGTAGTATCGGCAGGGCGTATGGCTACACCTTC; CDR3 protein: CASSIGRAYGYTF
V gene: TRBV6-5; clone size: .; D gene: .; CDR3 length: 11; J gene: TRBJ1-1; CDR3 DNA: TGTGCCAGCAGTTACTCAGGTGAAGCTTTCTTT; CDR3 protein: CASSYSGEAFF
V gene: TRBV6-5; clone size: .; D gene: .; CDR3 length: 13; J gene: TRBJ2-7; CDR3 DNA: TGTGCCAGCAGTAGGACAGTCTCCTACGAGCAGTATTTC; CDR3 protein: CASSRTVSYEQYF
V gene: TRBV11-2; clone size: .; D gene: .; CDR3 length: 14; J gene: TRBJ1-1; CDR3 DNA: TGTGCCAGCAGCCCCGACGGGACTCCCCGGGGAGCTTTCTTT; CDR3 protein: CASSPDGTPRGAFF
V gene: TRBV7-6; clone size: once; D gene: TRBD2; CDR3 length: 15; J gene: TRBJ2-7; CDR3 DNA: TGTGCCAGCAGCCCGCCCTCGGGACTAGCTTACGAGCAGTACTTC; CDR3 protein: CASSPPSGLAYEQYF
V gene: TRBV6-2/TRBV6-3; clone size: .; D gene: .; CDR3 length: 14; J gene: TRBJ1-1; CDR3 DNA: TGTGCCAGCAGTTTCGAGTCACGGGACACTGAAGCTTTCTTT; CDR3 protein: CASSFESRDTEAFF
V gene: TRBV24-1; clone size: .; D gene: .; CDR3 length: 16; J gene: TRBJ1-3; CDR3 DNA: TGTGCCACCAGTGATCCTCAAGGGGACTCTGGAAACACCATATATTTT; CDR3 protein: CATSDPQGDSGNTIYF
V gene: TRBV12-3/TRBV12-4; clone size: .; D gene: .; CDR3 length: 13; J gene: TRBJ1-2; CDR3 DNA: TGTGCCAGCAGTTTAGGGACAATCTATGGCTACACCTTC; CDR3 protein: CASSLGTIYGYTF
V gene: TRBV11-2; clone size: .; D gene: .; CDR3 length: 15; J gene: TRBJ1-2; CDR3 DNA: TGTGCCAGCAGCCCCTCACAGGGTCCGAACTATGGCTACACCTTC; CDR3 protein: CASSPSQGPNYGYTF
V gene: TRBV7-2; clone size: .; D gene: TRBD2; CDR3 length: 14; J gene: TRBJ2-3; CDR3 DNA: TGTGCCAGCAGCTATGGACTAGGCCCAGATACGCAGTATTTT; CDR3 protein: CASSYGLGPDTQYF
V gene: TRBV3-1/TRBV3-2; clone size: .; D gene: .; CDR3 length: 14; J gene: TRBJ2-1; CDR3 DNA: TGTGCCAGCAGCCAAGACGTCAGCAGGGCTGAGCAGTTCTTC; CDR3 protein: CASSQDVSRAEQFF
V gene: TRBV27; clone size: .; D gene: .; CDR3 length: 12; J gene: TRBJ2-1; CDR3 DNA: TGTGCCAGCAGTTCGGTAGGGTGGGAGCAGTTCTTC; CDR3 protein: CASSSVGWEQFF
V gene: TRBV30; clone size: .; D gene: .; CDR3 length: 12; J gene: TRBJ1-5; CDR3 DNA: TGTGCCTGGAGTGTTAGGGGTCAGCCCCAGCATTTT; CDR3 protein: CAWSVRGQPQHF
V gene: TRBV18; clone size: .; D gene: .; CDR3 length: 12; J gene: TRBJ1-1; CDR3 DNA: TGTGCCAGCTCACAGGTCAACACTGAAGCTTTCTTT; CDR3 protein: CASSQVNTEAFF
V gene: TRBV30; clone size: .; D gene: .; CDR3 length: 11; J gene: TRBJ2-5; CDR3 DNA: TGTGCCTGGAGTGTAGTCGGGACCCAGTACTTC; CDR3 protein: CAWSVVGTQYF
V gene: TRBV7-6; clone size: .; D gene: .; CDR3 length: 15; J gene: TRBJ2-7; CDR3 DNA: TGTGCCAGCTCAGGGACAGCGGGTAAAGCCTACGAGCAGTACTTC; CDR3 protein: CASSGTAGKAYEQYF
V gene: TRBV6-1; clone size: .; D gene: .; CDR3 length: 14; J gene: TRBJ1-2; CDR3 DNA: TGTGCCAGCAGTGAATGGGCAGGCAACTATGGCTACACCTTC; CDR3 protein: CASSEWAGNYGYTF
V gene: TRBV3-1/TRBV3-2; clone size: .; D gene: TRBD2; CDR3 length: 16; J gene: TRBJ2-1; CDR3 DNA: TGTGCCAGCAGCTCCCGACTAGCGGGACCGAGCAATGAGCAGTTCTTC; CDR3 protein: CASSSRLAGPSNEQFF
V gene: TRBV7-9; clone size: .; D gene: .; CDR3 length: 13; J gene: TRBJ2-5; CDR3 DNA: TGTGCCAGCAGCTTGTTTGGGTCGGAGACCCAGTACTTC; CDR3 protein: CASSLFGSETQYF
V gene: TRBV19; clone size: .; D gene: .; CDR3 length: 15; J gene: TRBJ1-4; CDR3 DNA: TGTGCCAGTAGTATGACCCCACAGGCTGCTGAAAAACTGTTTTTT; CDR3 protein: CASSMTPQAAEKLFF
V gene: TRBV28; clone size: .; D gene: TRBD2; CDR3 length: 15; J gene: TRBJ2-7; CDR3 DNA: TGTGCCAGCAGTTTTCCCCTAGCGGGAGGAAACGAGCAGTACTTC; CDR3 protein: CASSFPLAGGNEQYF
V gene: TRBV15; clone size: .; D gene: TRBD2; CDR3 length: 15; J gene: TRBJ2-7; CDR3 DNA: TGTGCCACCAGCAGAGATAGGGCGGGAGGGTCCGAGCAGTACTTC; CDR3 protein: CATSRDRAGGSEQYF
V gene: TRBV19; clone size: .; D gene: TRBD1; CDR3 length: 16; J gene: TRBJ1-2; CDR3 DNA: TGTGCCAGTAGAAACCTAATGTGGGACAGTGACTATGGCTACACCTTC; CDR3 protein: CASRNLMWDSDYGYTF
V gene: TRBV30; clone size: .; D gene: .; CDR3 length: 11; J gene: TRBJ2-3; CDR3 DNA: TGTGCCTGGGGCGCATCAGATACGCAGTATTTT; CDR3 protein: CAWGASDTQYF
V gene: TRBV3-1/TRBV3-2; clone size: .; D gene: TRBD1; CDR3 length: 14; J gene: TRBJ2-7; CDR3 DNA: TGTGCCAGCAGCCGGGACAGGCCCCTCTACGAGCAGTACTTC; CDR3 protein: CASSRDRPLYEQYF
V gene: TRBV18; clone size: .; D gene: .; CDR3 length: 14; J gene: TRBJ1-1; CDR3 DNA: TGTGCCAGCTCAGAGGGTTTAGTAAACACTGAAGCTTTCTTT; CDR3 protein: CASSEGLVNTEAFF
V gene: TRBV4-3; clone size: once; D gene: .; CDR3 length: 13; J gene: TRBJ2-7; CDR3 DNA: TGCGCCAGCAGCCAAGATAGGGGTTACGAGCAGTACTTC; CDR3 protein: CASSQDRGYEQYF
V gene: TRBV2; clone size: .; D gene: .; CDR3 length: 17; J gene: TRBJ2-7; CDR3 DNA: TGTGCCAGCAGTGAGGGGGTTAGGAGAAGCCCCATCTACGAGCAGTACTTC; CDR3 protein: CASSEGVRRSPIYEQYF
V gene: TRBV30; clone size: .; D gene: TRBD1; CDR3 length: 17; J gene: TRBJ1-3; CDR3 DNA: TGTGCCTACACAGGGGTTCAAGGGCAGACCTCTGGAAACACCATATATTTT; CDR3 protein: CAYTGVQGQTSGNTIYF
V gene: TRBV5-6; clone size: .; D gene: .; CDR3 length: 15; J gene: TRBJ1-6; CDR3 DNA: TGTGCCAGCACCTCTCCGGCAGGGAGGTATTCACCCCTCCACTTT; CDR3 protein: CASTSPAGRYSPLHF